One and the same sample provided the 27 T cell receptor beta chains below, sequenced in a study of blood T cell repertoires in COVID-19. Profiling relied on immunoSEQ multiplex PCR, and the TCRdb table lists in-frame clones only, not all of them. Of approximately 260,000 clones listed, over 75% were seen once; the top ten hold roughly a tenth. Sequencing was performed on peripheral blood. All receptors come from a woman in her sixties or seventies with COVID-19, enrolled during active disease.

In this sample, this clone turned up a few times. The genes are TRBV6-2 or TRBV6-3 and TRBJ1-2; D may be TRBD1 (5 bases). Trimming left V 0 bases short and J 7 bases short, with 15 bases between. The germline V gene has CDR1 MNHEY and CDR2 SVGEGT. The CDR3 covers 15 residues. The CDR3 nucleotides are TGTGCCAGCAGTTACTCGAGAAGCGCCGGGGGTGGCTACACCTTC. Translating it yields CASSYSRSAGGGYTF.

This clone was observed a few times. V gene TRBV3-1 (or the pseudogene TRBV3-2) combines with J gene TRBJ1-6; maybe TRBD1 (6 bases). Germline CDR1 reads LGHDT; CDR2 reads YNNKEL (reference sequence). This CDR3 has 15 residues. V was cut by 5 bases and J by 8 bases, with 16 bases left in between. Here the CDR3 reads CASSTQGGRHSPLHF. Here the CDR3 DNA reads TGTGCCAGCAGCACCCAAGGGGGTCGGCATTCACCCCTCCACTTT.

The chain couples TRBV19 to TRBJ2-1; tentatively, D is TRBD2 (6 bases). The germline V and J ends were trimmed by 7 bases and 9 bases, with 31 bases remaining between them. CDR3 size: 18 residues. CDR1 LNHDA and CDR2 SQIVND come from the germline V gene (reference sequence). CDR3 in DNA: TGTGCCAGTACCGGGGACGGAAATGGGGGACTCCTAGTTGCTGAGCAGTTCTTC. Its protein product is CASTGDGNGGLLVAEQFF.

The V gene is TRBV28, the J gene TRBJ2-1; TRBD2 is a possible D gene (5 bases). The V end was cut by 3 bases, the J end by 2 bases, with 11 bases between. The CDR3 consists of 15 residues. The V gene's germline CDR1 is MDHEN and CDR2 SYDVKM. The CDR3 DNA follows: TGTGCCAGCAGTTTGCGGGCTATCGCCTACAATGAGCAGTTCTTC. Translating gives CASSLRAIAYNEQFF.

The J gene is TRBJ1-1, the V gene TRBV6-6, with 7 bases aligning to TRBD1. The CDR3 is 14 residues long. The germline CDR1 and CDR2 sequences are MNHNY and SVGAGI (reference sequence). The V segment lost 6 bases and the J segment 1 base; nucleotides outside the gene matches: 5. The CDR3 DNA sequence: TGTGCCAGCAGGGATGGACAGGAGAACACTGAAGCTTTCTTT. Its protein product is CASRDGQENTEAFF.

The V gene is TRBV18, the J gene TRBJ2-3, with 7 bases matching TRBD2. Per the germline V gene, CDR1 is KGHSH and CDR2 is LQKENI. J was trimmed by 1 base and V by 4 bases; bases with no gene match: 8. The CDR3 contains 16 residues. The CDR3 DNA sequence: TGTGCCAGCTCACTAGGGAGCGGGGCGGGCACAGATACGCAGTATTTT. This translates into CASSLGSGAGTDTQYF.

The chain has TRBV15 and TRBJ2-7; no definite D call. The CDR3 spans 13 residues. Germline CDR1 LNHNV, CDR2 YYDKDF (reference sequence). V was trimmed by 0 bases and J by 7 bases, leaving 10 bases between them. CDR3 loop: CATSRDQAWEQYF. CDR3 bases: TGTGCCACCAGCAGAGATCAAGCCTGGGAGCAGTACTTC. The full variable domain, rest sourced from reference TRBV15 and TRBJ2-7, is DAMVIQNPRYQVTQFGKPVTLSCSQTLNHNVMYWYQQKSSQAPKLLFHYYDKDFNNEADTPDNFQSRRPNTSFCFLDIRSPGLGDTAMYLCATSRDQAWEQYFGPGTRLTVT.

The DNA for the CDR3 is TGTGCCAGCAGTTCACCCGGGACAGGGGATCAGCCCCAGCATTTT. The encoded protein is CASSSPGTGDQPQHF. The V gene is TRBV6-5, the J gene TRBJ1-5; 10 bases are a match to TRBD1. Germline V CDR1 and CDR2: MNHEY, SVGAGI. Unmatched junction bases numbered 5, after V lost 4 bases and J lost 5 bases. The CDR3 is 15 amino acids.

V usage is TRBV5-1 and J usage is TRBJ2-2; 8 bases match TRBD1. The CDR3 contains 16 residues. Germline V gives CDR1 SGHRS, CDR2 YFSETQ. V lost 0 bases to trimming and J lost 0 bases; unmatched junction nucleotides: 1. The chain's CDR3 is CASSLETGANTGELFF. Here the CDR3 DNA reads TGCGCCAGCAGCTTGGAGACAGGGGCGAACACCGGGGAGCTGTTTTTT.

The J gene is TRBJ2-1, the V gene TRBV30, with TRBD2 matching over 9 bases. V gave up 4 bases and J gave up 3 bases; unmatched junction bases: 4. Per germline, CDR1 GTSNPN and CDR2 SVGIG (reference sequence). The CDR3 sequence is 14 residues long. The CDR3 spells CAWTRLADYNEQFF. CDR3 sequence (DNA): TGTGCCTGGACTAGACTAGCGGACTACAATGAGCAGTTCTTC.

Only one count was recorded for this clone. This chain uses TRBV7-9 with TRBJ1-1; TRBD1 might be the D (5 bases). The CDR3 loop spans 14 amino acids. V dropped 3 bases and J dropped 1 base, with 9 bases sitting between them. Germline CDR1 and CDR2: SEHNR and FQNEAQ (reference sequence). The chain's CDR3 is CASSLSRGNTEAFF. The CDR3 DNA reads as TGTGCCAGCAGCTTGAGTAGGGGGAACACTGAAGCTTTCTTT.

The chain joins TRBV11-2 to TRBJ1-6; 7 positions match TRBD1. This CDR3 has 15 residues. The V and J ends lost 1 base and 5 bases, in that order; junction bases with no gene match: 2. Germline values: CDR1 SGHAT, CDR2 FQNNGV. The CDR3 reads CASSLGGGDNSPLHF. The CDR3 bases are TGTGCCAGCAGCTTAGGAGGGGGCGATAATTCACCCCTCCACTTT.

CDR3 loop: CASKDAQGAENSPLHF. CDR3 DNA sequence: TGTGCCAGTAAGGATGCTCAGGGCGCAGAGAATTCACCCCTCCACTTT. V usage is TRBV19 and J usage is TRBJ1-6, with a tentative D call TRBD1 (5 bases). With 7 bases removed from V and 7 bases from J, the gap between germline ends came to 20 bases. Germline CDR1 LNHDA, CDR2 SQIVND (reference sequence). The CDR3 consists of 16 residues. Full variable domain (remainder filled in from reference TRBV19 and TRBJ1-6): DGGITQSPKYLFRKEGQNVTLSCEQNLNHDAMYWYRQDPGQGLRLIYYSQIVNDFQKGDIAEGYSVSREKKESFPLTVTSAQKNPTAFYLCASKDAQGAENSPLHFGNGTRLTVT.

The CDR3 loop is CASSSGVTEAFF. In nucleotides, the CDR3 is TGTGCCAGCAGTTCAGGGGTCACTGAAGCTTTCTTT. This chain joins TRBV28 and TRBJ1-1; a weak D match, TRBD1 (6 bases). CDR3 size: 12 residues. V lost 4 bases, J lost 4 bases, and 7 bases lay in between. Per the germline V gene, CDR1 is MDHEN and CDR2 is SYDVKM.

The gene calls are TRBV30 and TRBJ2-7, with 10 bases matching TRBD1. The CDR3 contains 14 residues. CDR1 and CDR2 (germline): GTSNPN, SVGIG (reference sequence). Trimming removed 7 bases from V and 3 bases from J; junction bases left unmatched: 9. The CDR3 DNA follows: TGTGCCTTTTCCCCGGACAGGGGGATCTACGAGCAGTACTTC. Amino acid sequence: CAFSPDRGIYEQYF.

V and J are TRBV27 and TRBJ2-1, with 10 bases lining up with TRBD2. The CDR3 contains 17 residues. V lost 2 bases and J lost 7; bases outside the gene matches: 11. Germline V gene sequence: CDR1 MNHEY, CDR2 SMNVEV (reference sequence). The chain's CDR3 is CASSLLPRAGGPNEQFF. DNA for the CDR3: TGTGCCAGCAGTTTACTTCCGAGAGCGGGAGGGCCAAATGAGCAGTTCTTC.

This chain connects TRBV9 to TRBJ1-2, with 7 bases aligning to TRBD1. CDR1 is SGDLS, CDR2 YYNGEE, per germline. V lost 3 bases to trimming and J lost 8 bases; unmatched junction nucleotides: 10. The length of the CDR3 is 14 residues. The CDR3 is CASSEPGTAGGYTF. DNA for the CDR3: TGTGCCAGCAGCGAGCCGGGGACAGCAGGGGGCTACACCTTC.

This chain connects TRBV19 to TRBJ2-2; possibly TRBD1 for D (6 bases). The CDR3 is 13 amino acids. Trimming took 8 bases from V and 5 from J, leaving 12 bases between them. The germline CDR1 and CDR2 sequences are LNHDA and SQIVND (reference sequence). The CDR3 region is CASPDRQTGELFF. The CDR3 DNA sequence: TGTGCCAGTCCCGACAGGCAGACCGGGGAGCTGTTTTTT.

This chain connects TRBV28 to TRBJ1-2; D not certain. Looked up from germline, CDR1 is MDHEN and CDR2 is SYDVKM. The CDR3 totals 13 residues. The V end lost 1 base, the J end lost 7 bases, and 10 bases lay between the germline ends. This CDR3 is CASSLYGVGGYTF. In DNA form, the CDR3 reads TGTGCCAGCAGTTTATACGGGGTCGGTGGCTACACCTTC.

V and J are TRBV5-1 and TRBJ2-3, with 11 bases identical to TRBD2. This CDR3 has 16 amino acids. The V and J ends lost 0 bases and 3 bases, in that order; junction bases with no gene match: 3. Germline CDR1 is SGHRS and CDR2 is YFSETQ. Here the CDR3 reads CASSLGASGRTDTQYF. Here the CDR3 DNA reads TGCGCCAGCAGCTTGGGTGCTAGCGGGAGGACAGATACGCAGTATTTT.

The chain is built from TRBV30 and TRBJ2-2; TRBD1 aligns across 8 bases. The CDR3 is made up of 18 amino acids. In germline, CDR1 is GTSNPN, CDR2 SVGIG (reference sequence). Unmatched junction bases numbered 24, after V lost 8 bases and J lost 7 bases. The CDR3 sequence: CALTDRVLFSIMGGELFF. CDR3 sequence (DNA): TGTGCCCTAACGGACAGGGTGCTGTTCTCGATTATGGGCGGGGAGCTGTTTTTT.

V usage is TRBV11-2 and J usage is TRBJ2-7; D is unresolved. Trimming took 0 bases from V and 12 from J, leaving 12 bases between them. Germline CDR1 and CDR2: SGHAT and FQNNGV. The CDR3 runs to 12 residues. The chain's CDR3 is CASSLDPRLRYF. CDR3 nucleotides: TGTGCCAGCAGCTTAGATCCCAGACTGAGGTACTTC.

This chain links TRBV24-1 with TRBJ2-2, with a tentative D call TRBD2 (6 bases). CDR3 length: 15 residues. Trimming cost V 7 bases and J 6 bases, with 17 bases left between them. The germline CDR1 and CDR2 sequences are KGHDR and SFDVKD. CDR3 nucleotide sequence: TGTGCCACCAGAGATACCGGGGGTAATCCCGGGGAGCTGTTTTTT. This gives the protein CATRDTGGNPGELFF.

The CDR3 DNA is TGTGCCAGCAGTTACTCGAAGGCCCGGAGCTCCTACGAGCAGTACTTC. Translation: CASSYSKARSSYEQYF. This chain connects TRBV6-5 to TRBJ2-7; D is unresolved. V lost 0 bases, J lost 0 bases, and 12 bases lay in between. The CDR3 contains 16 residues. Germline V gene sequence: CDR1 MNHEY, CDR2 SVGAGI.

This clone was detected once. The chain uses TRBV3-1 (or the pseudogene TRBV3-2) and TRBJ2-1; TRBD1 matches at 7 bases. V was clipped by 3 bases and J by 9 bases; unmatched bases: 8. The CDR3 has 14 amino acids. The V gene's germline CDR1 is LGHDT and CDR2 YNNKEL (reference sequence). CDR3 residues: CASSHATGAGEQFF. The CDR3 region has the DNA TGTGCCAGCAGCCACGCTACAGGGGCGGGTGAGCAGTTCTTC.

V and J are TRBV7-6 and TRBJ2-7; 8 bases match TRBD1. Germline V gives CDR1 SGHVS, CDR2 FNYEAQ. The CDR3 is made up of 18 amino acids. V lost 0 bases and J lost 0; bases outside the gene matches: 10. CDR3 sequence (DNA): TGTGCCAGCAGCTTAGCTGTCGCAGGGGGCGATCTCTCCTACGAGCAGTACTTC. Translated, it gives CASSLAVAGGDLSYEQYF.

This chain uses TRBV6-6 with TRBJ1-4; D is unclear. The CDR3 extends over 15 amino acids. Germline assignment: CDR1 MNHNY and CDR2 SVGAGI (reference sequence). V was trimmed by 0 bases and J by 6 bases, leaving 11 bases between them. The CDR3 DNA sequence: TGTGCCAGCAGTTACTCGGCGGGAAGGGATGAAAAACTGTTTTTT. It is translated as CASSYSAGRDEKLFF.